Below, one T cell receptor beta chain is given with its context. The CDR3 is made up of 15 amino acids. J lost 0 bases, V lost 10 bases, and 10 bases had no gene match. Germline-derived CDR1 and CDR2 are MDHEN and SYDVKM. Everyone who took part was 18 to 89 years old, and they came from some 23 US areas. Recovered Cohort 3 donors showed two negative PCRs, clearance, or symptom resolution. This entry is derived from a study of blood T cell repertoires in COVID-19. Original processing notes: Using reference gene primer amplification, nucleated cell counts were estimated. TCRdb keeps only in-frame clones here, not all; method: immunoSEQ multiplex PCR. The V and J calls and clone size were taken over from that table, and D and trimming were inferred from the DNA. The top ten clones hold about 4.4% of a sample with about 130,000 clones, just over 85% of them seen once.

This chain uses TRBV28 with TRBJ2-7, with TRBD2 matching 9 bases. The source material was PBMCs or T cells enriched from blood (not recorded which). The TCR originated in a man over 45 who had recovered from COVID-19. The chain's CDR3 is CAINNSGRPSYEQYF. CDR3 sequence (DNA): TGTGCCATCAACAATAGCGGGAGACCCTCCTACGAGCAGTACTTC.